The 32 T cell receptor beta chains below come from one sample, sequenced in a study of cytomegalovirus exposure and HLA in healthy donors (TCRdb year 2017). The method was the immunoSEQ multiplex PCR assay. For the multiplex PCR, a mixture combining 60 forward primers for TCR Vbeta segments and 13 reverse primers for TCR Jbeta segments was used. As stored in TCRdb, this immuneACCESS dataset retains in-frame rearrangements with V and J assigned. A fraction of the clones does not appear; measured against another copy, unresolved V genes explain less than half of the discrepancy, and the remainder lacks a known reason. Here the sample has around 210,000 clones; roughly 73% occur a single time. Under 0.6% of the sample goes to the ten largest clones. Sequencing was carried out using PBMCs. These receptors were obtained from a boy younger than 18 in good health and CMV-seronegative.

Notes on this clone: At the DNA level, this CDR3 is encoded by other sequences in the same sample as well. V and J are TRBV7-9 and TRBJ2-2; 9 bases fit TRBD2. From germline, CDR1 is SEHNR and CDR2 FQNEAQ (reference sequence). CDR3 size: 15 residues. Trimming at V came to 5 bases and at J to 5 bases, leaving 6 bases not matched to a gene. CDR3 bases: TGTGCCAGCAGCGGCTTAAGCGGGGGGACCGGGGAGCTGTTTTTT. It specifies CASSGLSGGTGELFF.

In this sample, this clone turned up once. The chain joins TRBV7-2 to TRBJ2-1; 7 bases map to TRBD2. The V segment lost 5 bases and the J segment 3 bases; nucleotides outside the gene matches: 7. CDR1 and CDR2 (germline): SGHTA, FQGNSA. This CDR3 contains 15 residues. The CDR3 DNA reads as TGTGCCAGCAGCCCTGGCCGCGGGGGCTACAATGAGCAGTTCTTC. Translating gives CASSPGRGGYNEQFF. Full variable domain (outside the CDR3, taken from reference TRBV7-2 and TRBJ2-1): GAGVSQSPSNKVTEKGKDVELRCDPISGHTALYWYRQSLGQGLEFLIYFQGNSAPDKSGLPSDRFSAERTGGSVSTLTIQRTQQEDSAVYLCASSPGRGGYNEQFFGPGTRLTVL.

The chain is built from TRBV9 and TRBJ2-1, with 14 bases fitting TRBD2. From germline, CDR1 is SGDLS and CDR2 YYNGEE. V was clipped by 4 bases and J by 7 bases; unmatched bases: 4. There are 15 residues in the CDR3. The chain's CDR3 is CASSWGTSGSNEQFF. The DNA of the CDR3 is TGTGCCAGCAGCTGGGGGACTAGCGGGAGTAATGAGCAGTTCTTC.

This clone was seen once. The chain couples TRBV2 to TRBJ2-7; 15 bases map to TRBD2. Germline CDR1 and CDR2: SNHLY and FYNNEI. The ends lost 7 bases at V and 10 bases at J; junction bases unmatched: 11. The CDR3 is 15 amino acids. The CDR3 DNA follows: TGTGCCAGCAACGAGGGACTAGCGGGAGGTAGTAGTCAGTACTTC. Protein product: CASNEGLAGGSSQYF.

This clone was found a few times. CDR3 sequence: CASSPAGGYEQYF. Here the CDR3 DNA reads TGTGCCAGCTCACCAGCGGGCGGGTACGAGCAGTACTTC. This rearrangement joins TRBV18 to TRBJ2-7, with D maybe TRBD2 (5 bases). This CDR3 comprises 13 residues. V lost 2 bases to trimming and J lost 4 bases, with 9 bases between them. Germline lookup yields CDR1 KGHSH and CDR2 LQKENI.

V gene TRBV4-1 combines with J gene TRBJ1-4; the match to TRBD1 covers 10 bases. This CDR3 spans 20 amino acids. Germline-derived CDR1 and CDR2 are MGHRA and YSYEKL. V lost 1 base, J lost 9 bases, and 20 bases stayed unmatched. The CDR3 region has the DNA TGCGCCAGCAGCCAAGTACTCTCCCGGGACAGGGGTCGGTCAGAGAAAAAACTGTTTTTT. Residues: CASSQVLSRDRGRSEKKLFF.

In this sample, this clone turned up a few times. CDR3 loop: CAISDTSGETQYF. The CDR3 DNA sequence: TGTGCCATCAGTGATACCTCGGGGGAGACCCAGTACTTC. The chain combines TRBV10-3 with TRBJ2-5, with D possibly matching TRBD2 (5 bases). The CDR3 is made up of 13 amino acids. Germline CDR1 and CDR2: ENHRY and SYGVKD. The ends were cut back, 3 bases at V and 5 bases at J, with 10 bases in the middle.

This clone was recorded a few times. This rearrangement joins TRBV9 to TRBJ2-2; 8 nucleotides agree with TRBD1. The J segment lost 2 bases and the V segment lost 3 bases, leaving 6 bases of the junction unmatched. The CDR3 totals 16 residues. Germline V gene lookup returns CDR1 SGDLS and CDR2 YYNGEE. CDR3 nucleotides: TGTGCCAGCAGCGGGACAGGGAACACCAACACCGGGGAGCTGTTTTTT. Translated, it gives CASSGTGNTNTGELFF.

This chain links TRBV5-1 with TRBJ2-1; TRBD2 aligns across 15 bases. CDR1 is SGHRS, CDR2 YFSETQ, per germline. The V gene end was trimmed by 4 bases and the J gene end by 10 bases; junction bases not matched to a gene: 9. The CDR3 has 16 residues. The CDR3 bases are TGCGCCAGCAGCCCCCGGACTAGCGGGAGGGAAGGCGAGCAGTTCTTC. Its translation: CASSPRTSGREGEQFF.

This chain connects TRBV5-6 to TRBJ2-7; 9 bases map to TRBD1. The length of the CDR3 is 13 residues. Germline-derived CDR1 and CDR2 are SGHDT and YYEEEE. J gave up 6 bases and V 7 bases, and 8 bases lay outside the gene matches. The CDR3 region has the DNA TGTGCCAGCGACCGGGACAGGGAGGTCGAGCAGTACTTC. It is translated as CASDRDREVEQYF. Based on the CDR3 plus reference TRBV5-6 and TRBJ2-7, the full variable domain is DAGVTQSPTHLIKTRGQQVTLRCSPKSGHDTVSWYQQALGQGPQFIFQYYEEEERQRGNFPDRFSGHQFPNYSSELNVNALLLGDSALYLCASDRDREVEQYFGPGTRLTVT.

This clone has more than one count but fewer than ten. The chain uses TRBV20-1 and TRBJ1-1; D gene uncertain. This CDR3 is built from 10 residues. Germline CDR1 and CDR2: DFQATT and SNEGSKA (reference sequence). V dropped 7 bases and J dropped 7 bases, with 10 bases sitting between them. CDR3 amino acids: CSVQEYEAFF. The CDR3 region has the DNA TGCAGTGTTCAGGAATATGAAGCTTTCTTT.

The V call is TRBV5-1, the J call TRBJ2-2; D unresolved. Looked up from germline, CDR1 is SGHRS and CDR2 is YFSETQ. V was cut by 2 bases and J by 6 bases, with 2 bases left in between. The CDR3 is 11 amino acids. CDR3 in amino acids: CASSFSGELFF. Here the CDR3 DNA reads TGCGCCAGCAGCTTCTCCGGGGAGCTGTTTTTT.

The rearrangement uses TRBV7-9 and TRBJ1-6; maybe TRBD1 (6 bases). V gave up 5 bases and J gave up 8 bases, with 13 bases separating them. The CDR3 length is 14 residues. Germline lookup yields CDR1 SEHNR and CDR2 FQNEAQ (reference sequence). The CDR3 region is CASSPWDTDSPLHF. CDR3 in DNA: TGTGCCAGCAGCCCATGGGACACCGATTCACCCCTCCACTTT. The full variable domain, rest sourced from reference TRBV7-9 and TRBJ1-6, is DTGVSQNPRHKITKRGQNVTFRCDPISEHNRLYWYRQTLGQGPEFLTYFQNEAQLEKSRLLSDRFSAERPKGSFSTLEIQRTEQGDSAMYLCASSPWDTDSPLHFGNGTRLTVT.

J is TRBJ2-3 and V is TRBV29-1, with TRBD1 as a possible D gene (6 bases). CDR3 length equals 14 residues. Trimming removed 4 bases from V and 2 bases from J, with 13 bases in between. Looked up from germline, CDR1 is SQVTM and CDR2 is ANQGSEA. This CDR3 is CSVAITGSTDTQYF. CDR3 DNA: TGCAGCGTTGCAATAACAGGGTCCACAGATACGCAGTATTTT.

The V call is TRBV7-6, the J call TRBJ2-1; 8 positions match TRBD1. After removal of 4 bases from V and 12 bases from J, the junction contained 5 bases not matched to a gene. The CDR3 is made up of 12 amino acids. Germline loops: CDR1 SGHVS, CDR2 FNYEAQ. CDR3 in amino acids: CASSSTGASQFF. The CDR3 coding sequence is TGTGCCAGCAGCTCGACAGGGGCATCGCAGTTCTTC. The variable domain in full, with the rest retrieved from reference TRBV7-6 and TRBJ2-1, is GAGVSQSPRYKVTKRGQDVALRCDPISGHVSLYWYRQALGQGPEFLTYFNYEAQQDKSGLPNDRFSAERPEGSISTLTIQRTEQRDSAMYRCASSSTGASQFFGPGTRLTVL.

The chain uses TRBV29-1 and TRBJ2-6; TRBD1 matches 7 bases. CDR3 size: 13 residues. The trim removed 6 bases at V and 4 bases at J, leaving 3 bases unmatched. In germline, CDR1 is SQVTM, CDR2 ANQGSEA. This CDR3 is CSVTGVGANVLTF. The CDR3 DNA is TGCAGCGTAACAGGGGTCGGGGCCAACGTCCTGACTTTC.

This chain connects TRBV5-8 to TRBJ1-1; 9 bases are a match to TRBD1. CDR1 and CDR2 from the germline V gene are SGHTS and YDEGEE. Trimming removed 6 bases from V and 10 bases from J; junction bases left unmatched: 7. CDR3 size: 12 residues. CDR3 coding DNA: TGTGCCAGCAATACAGGGGGCAGAGGAGCTTTCTTT. This translates into CASNTGGRGAFF.

This chain connects TRBV27 to TRBJ2-7; possibly TRBD1 for D (7 bases). Per germline, CDR1 MNHEY and CDR2 SMNVEV (reference sequence). V dropped 5 bases and J dropped 1 base, with 18 bases sitting between them. CDR3 length: 16 amino acids. The CDR3 sequence: CASSLSPRGASYEQYF. The CDR3 DNA reads as TGTGCCAGCAGTCTTAGCCCCAGGGGGGCTTCCTACGAGCAGTACTTC.

This sequence joins TRBV4-1 and TRBJ1-1; D ambiguous. In germline, CDR1 is MGHRA, CDR2 YSYEKL. V gave up 2 bases and J gave up 0 bases, with 7 bases separating them. This CDR3 spans 14 amino acids. In nucleotides, the CDR3 is TGCGCCAGCAGCCAATGGGCCGTGAACACTGAAGCTTTCTTT. Translating it yields CASSQWAVNTEAFF.

This clone has just a few counts. The chain combines TRBV7-3 with TRBJ2-1, with 14 bases that match TRBD2. The CDR3 consists of 20 residues. J gave up 7 bases and V 0 bases, and 14 bases lay outside the gene matches. Germline V CDR1 and CDR2: SGHTA, FQGTGA. The CDR3 DNA sequence: TGTGCCAGCAGCTTAACGTTCGGGACTAGCGGGGGTGCTTTTTTAAATGAGCAGTTCTTC. It encodes CASSLTFGTSGGAFLNEQFF.

The chain uses TRBV30 and TRBJ2-7; 14 positions match TRBD2. Losses at the gene ends were 0 bases for V and 6 bases for J; bases not matched to a gene: 4. Germline V gives CDR1 GTSNPN, CDR2 SVGIG (reference sequence). The CDR3 is 15 amino acids. CDR3 sequence (DNA): TGTGCCTGGAGTGTGGGACTAGCGGGGGTACGCGAGCAGTACTTC. Translating gives CAWSVGLAGVREQYF. The whole variable domain, remainder taken from reference TRBV30 and TRBJ2-7, is SQTIHQWPATLVQPVGSPLSLECTVEGTSNPNLYWYRQAAGRGLQLLFYSVGIGQISSEVPQNLSASRPQDRQFILSSKKLLLSDSGFYLCAWSVGLAGVREQYFGPGTRLTVT.

About this clone itself: Relative to the germline gene, one junction end is altered; a read error may explain this. V usage is TRBV11-2 and J usage is TRBJ2-5, with 7 nucleotides matching TRBD1. The CDR3 totals 16 residues. CDR1 and CDR2 (germline): SGHAT, FQNNGV. CDR3 coding DNA: TGTGCCAGCAGCTTAGTTTATAGGACAGGACAAGGGACCCAGTACTTC. Translating it yields CASSLVYRTGQGTQYF.

This clone was detected once. The chain combines TRBV30 with TRBJ1-5; D not certain. The CDR3 is 13 residues long. Trimming took off 1 base at V and 0 bases at J, with 4 bases between the two ends. Germline loops: CDR1 GTSNPN, CDR2 SVGIG (reference sequence). CDR3 loop: CAWSEHSNQPQHF. Here the CDR3 DNA reads TGTGCCTGGAGTGAGCATAGCAATCAGCCCCAGCATTTT. The full variable domain, rest sourced from reference TRBV30 and TRBJ1-5, is SQTIHQWPATLVQPVGSPLSLECTVEGTSNPNLYWYRQAAGRGLQLLFYSVGIGQISSEVPQNLSASRPQDRQFILSSKKLLLSDSGFYLCAWSEHSNQPQHFGDGTRLSIL.

The V call is TRBV10-1, the J call TRBJ2-1, with 13 positions matching TRBD2. J gave up 4 bases and V 5 bases, and 5 bases lay outside the gene matches. Germline V gives CDR1 WNHNN, CDR2 SYGVQD (reference sequence). This CDR3 has 16 amino acids. The CDR3 sequence: CASSPPGLAGYNEQFF. Here the CDR3 DNA reads TGCGCCAGCAGTCCCCCGGGACTAGCGGGGTACAATGAGCAGTTCTTC.

A few counts support this clone. The J gene is TRBJ2-7, the V gene TRBV9; perhaps TRBD1 as D (6 bases). Looked up from germline, CDR1 is SGDLS and CDR2 is YYNGEE. V was cut by 4 bases and J by 2 bases, with 16 bases left in between. The CDR3 covers 15 residues. CDR3 amino acids: CASSPVRQATYEQYF. CDR3 sequence (DNA): TGTGCCAGCAGCCCCGTTAGACAGGCGACCTACGAGCAGTACTTC.

V usage is TRBV30 and J usage is TRBJ2-1; no clear D gene. CDR3 size: 14 residues. The germline V gene has CDR1 GTSNPN and CDR2 SVGIG (reference sequence). Trimming pared 1 base from V and 0 bases from J, leaving 7 bases between. The CDR3 nucleotides read TGTGCCTGGAGTGGAACGAGCTCCTACAATGAGCAGTTCTTC. Its translation is CAWSGTSSYNEQFF.

This clone was detected only a few times. The rearrangement joins TRBV9 to TRBJ2-7; 9 nucleotides agree with TRBD1. Germline trimming cut 3 bases from V and 4 bases from J; bases unmatched to any gene: 11. The CDR3 is 16 amino acids. CDR1 and CDR2 from the germline V gene are SGDLS and YYNGEE. Here the CDR3 DNA reads TGTGCCAGCAGCGGGGGGACAGGGACTTTAACTTACGAGCAGTACTTC. Translating gives CASSGGTGTLTYEQYF.

The V call is TRBV13, the J call TRBJ2-7, with 12 bases aligning to TRBD1. Germline lookup yields CDR1 PRHDT and CDR2 FYEKMQ (reference sequence). J lost 2 bases, V lost 8 bases, and 13 bases had no gene match. The CDR3 totals 17 residues. The CDR3 DNA follows: TGTGCCAGCTTTAGCTTTTTGGGACAGGGGGCCGCCTACGAGCAGTACTTC. Its protein product is CASFSFLGQGAAYEQYF. Based on the CDR3 plus reference TRBV13 and TRBJ2-7, the full variable domain is AAGVIQSPRHLIKEKRETATLKCYPIPRHDTVYWYQQGPGQDPQFLISFYEKMQSDKGSIPDRFSAQQFSDYHSELNMSSLELGDSALYFCASFSFLGQGAAYEQYFGPGTRLTVT.

This chain links TRBV6-6 with TRBJ1-3; possible D gene TRBD1, 5 bases. Trimming pared 0 bases from V and 3 bases from J, leaving 12 bases between. The CDR3 sequence is 16 residues long. From germline, CDR1 is MNHNY and CDR2 SVGAGI (reference sequence). CDR3 bases: TGTGCCAGCAGTTACTCTTCGGCAGGGAATGGAAACACCATATATTTT. Translating gives CASSYSSAGNGNTIYF.

This chain joins TRBV29-1 and TRBJ1-2; TRBD1 is a possible D gene (5 bases). Germline assignment: CDR1 SQVTM and CDR2 ANQGSEA. This CDR3 is 16 amino acids long. V lost 1 base and J 5 bases, leaving 20 bases between the germline ends. CDR3 loop: CSVEGGAGPHFYGYTF. Here the CDR3 DNA reads TGCAGCGTTGAAGGTGGGGCAGGTCCCCATTTTTATGGCTACACCTTC.

V gene TRBV4-1 combines with J gene TRBJ2-3; 14 bases line up with TRBD2. Germline-derived CDR1 and CDR2 are MGHRA and YSYEKL. V lost 1 base to trimming and J lost 7 bases; unmatched junction nucleotides: 4. CDR3 length: 16 residues. The CDR3, as DNA: TGCGCCAGCAGCCAAGGACTAGCGGGGGGGCAAAATACGCAGTATTTT. Amino acids: CASSQGLAGGQNTQYF.

The genes are TRBV29-1 and TRBJ1-2; possibly TRBD1 for D (5 bases). From germline, CDR1 is SQVTM and CDR2 ANQGSEA. Trimming removed 4 bases from V and 6 bases from J, with 12 bases in between. The length of the CDR3 is 12 residues. CDR3: CSVGPETDGYTF. DNA of the CDR3: TGCAGCGTTGGCCCAGAGACAGATGGCTACACCTTC.